This note documents a single TCR beta chain sequence. The CDR3 has 13 residues. The germline CDR1 and CDR2 sequences are SEHNR and FQNEAQ (reference sequence). Trimming took 6 bases from V and 5 from J, leaving 13 bases between them. The data were obtained in a study of control samples from healthy donors and cancer patients. Produced via immunoSEQ multiplex PCR; TCRdb's table is partial and in-frame only. The data contain roughly 79,000 clones, about 80% of them singletons. The sample was blood. This rearrangement joins TRBV7-9 to TRBJ1-1; D call uncertain. This sequence originates from a man aged 45 to 65 in good health. CDR3 in DNA: TGTGCCAGCAGTTCAAAACATTATACTGAAGCTTTCTTT. Amino acid sequence: CASSSKHYTEAFF.